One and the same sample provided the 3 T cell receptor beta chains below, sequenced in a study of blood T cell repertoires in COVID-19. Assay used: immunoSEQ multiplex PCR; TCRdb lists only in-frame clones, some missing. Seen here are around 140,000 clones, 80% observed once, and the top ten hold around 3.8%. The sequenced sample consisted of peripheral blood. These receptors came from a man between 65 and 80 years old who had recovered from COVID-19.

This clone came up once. CDR3 in amino acids: CATSSRFSDTQYF. The CDR3 nucleotides are TGTGCCACCAGCTCCCGTTTCTCAGATACGCAGTATTTT. The chain is built from TRBV15 and TRBJ2-3, with D uncertain. The length of the CDR3 is 13 residues. Germline V gives CDR1 LNHNV, CDR2 YYDKDF (reference sequence). Trimming stripped 5 bases from V and 4 bases from J, with 10 bases between.

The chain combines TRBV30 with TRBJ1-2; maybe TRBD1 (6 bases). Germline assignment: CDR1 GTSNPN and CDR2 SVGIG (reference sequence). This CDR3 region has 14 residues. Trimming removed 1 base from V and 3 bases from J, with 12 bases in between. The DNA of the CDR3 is TGTGCCTGGAGTGGGTCCGGGACATACTATGGCTACACCTTC. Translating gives CAWSGSGTYYGYTF.

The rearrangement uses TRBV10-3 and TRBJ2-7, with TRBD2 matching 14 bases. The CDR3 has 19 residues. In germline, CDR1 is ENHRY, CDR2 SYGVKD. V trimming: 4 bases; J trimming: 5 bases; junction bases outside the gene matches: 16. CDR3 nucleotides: TGTGCCATCAGTGCGGGACTAGCGGGAGACCCCGAGGAGGACGACGAGCAGTACTTC. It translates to CAISAGLAGDPEEDDEQYF.